The clone carrying this T cell receptor beta chain has at least ten counts. The antigen is not known. The read falls 3 residues short of the CDR3 end, and the missing part is taken from the germline J gene. This entry belongs to a study of T cell clonality in common variable immunodeficiency. Each donor provided about 5 to 9 ml of heparinized whole blood. TCRdb's copy holds only in-frame clones and misses some; the assay was immunoSEQ multiplex PCR. This table holds about 42,000 clones with no singletons; the top ten claim around 1.4%. This CDR3 has 15 amino acids. The J segment lost 3 bases and the V segment lost 5 bases, leaving 3 bases of the junction unmatched. Germline values: CDR1 SGHTA, CDR2 FQGNSA. Study-wide findings and caveats: CVID subjects shared fewer TCRbeta clones than healthy controls did. Links between repertoire features and CVID complications were heterogeneity-limited. In common variable immunodeficiency, TCR beta chains reportedly carried fewer deletions and N-nucleotide insertions.

V gene TRBV7-2 combines with J gene TRBJ2-7, with TRBD2 matching over 14 bases. This TCR was sampled from a person aged 18 to 75 in good health. Source material: peripheral blood mononuclear cells. CDR3 loop: CASSAGLAGVYEQYF. CDR3 bases read: TGTGCCAGCAGCGCGGGACTAGCGGGAGTCTACGAG. Based on the CDR3 plus reference TRBV7-2 and TRBJ2-7, the full variable domain is GAGVSQSPSNKVTEKGKDVELRCDPISGHTALYWYRQSLGQGLEFLIYFQGNSAPDKSGLPSDRFSAERTGGSVSTLTIQRTQQEDSAVYLCASSAGLAGVYEQYFGPGTRLTVT.